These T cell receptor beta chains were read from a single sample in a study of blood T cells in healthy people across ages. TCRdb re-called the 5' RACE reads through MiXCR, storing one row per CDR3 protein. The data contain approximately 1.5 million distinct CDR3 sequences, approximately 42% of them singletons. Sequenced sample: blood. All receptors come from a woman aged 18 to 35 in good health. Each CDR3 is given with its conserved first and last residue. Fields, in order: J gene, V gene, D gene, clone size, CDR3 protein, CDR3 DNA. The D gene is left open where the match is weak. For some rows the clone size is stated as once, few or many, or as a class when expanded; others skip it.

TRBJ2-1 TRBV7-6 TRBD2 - CASSLSGTTNEQFF TGTGCCAGCAGCTTATCCGGGACTACGAATGAGCAGTTCTTC
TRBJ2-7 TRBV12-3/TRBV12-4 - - CASSEGTGAYEQYF TGTGCCAGCTCTGAGGGTACGGGCGCCTACGAGCAGTACTTC
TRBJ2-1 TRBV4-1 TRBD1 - CASSLSGQGAGNEQFF TGCGCCAGCAGCCTTTCCGGACAGGGGGCAGGCAATGAGCAGTTCTTC
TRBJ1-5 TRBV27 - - CASSPLYQGNQPQHF TGTGCCAGCAGTCCCCTTTATCAAGGAAATCAGCCCCAGCATTTT
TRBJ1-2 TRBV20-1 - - CSARVSGPIYGYTF TGCAGTGCTAGAGTCTCAGGCCCCATCTATGGCTACACCTTC
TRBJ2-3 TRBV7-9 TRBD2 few CASSLFRGGVTDTQYF TGTGCCAGCAGCTTATTCCGGGGGGGCGTCACAGATACGCAGTATTTT
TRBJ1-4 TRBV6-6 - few CASSKQGSEKLFF TGTGCCAGCAGTAAACAGGGTTCTGAAAAACTGTTTTTT
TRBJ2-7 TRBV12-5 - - CASGLVRGYRNEQYF TGTGCTAGTGGTTTGGTACGCGGGTACCGGAACGAGCAGTACTTC
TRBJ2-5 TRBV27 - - CASSLLVPRVLETQYF TGTGCCAGCAGTTTATTGGTTCCCAGGGTTTTGGAGACCCAGTACTTC
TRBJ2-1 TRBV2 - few CASVQGLYNEQFF TGTGCCAGCGTTCAGGGTCTTTACAATGAGCAGTTCTTC
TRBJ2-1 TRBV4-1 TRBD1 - CASSKDRGSYNEQSF TGCGCCAGCAGCAAGGACAGGGGCTCCTACAATGAGCAGTCCTTC
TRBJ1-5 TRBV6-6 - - CASTYSLAEGNQPQHF TGTGCCAGCACCTACTCCTTGGCCGAAGGCAATCAGCCCCAGCATTTT